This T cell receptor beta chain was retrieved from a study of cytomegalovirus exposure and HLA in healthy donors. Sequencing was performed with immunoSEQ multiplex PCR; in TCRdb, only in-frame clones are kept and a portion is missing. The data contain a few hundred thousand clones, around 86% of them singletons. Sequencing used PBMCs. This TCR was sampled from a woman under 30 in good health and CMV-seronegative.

Here the CDR3 reads CASRTGSRDEQYF. CDR3 nucleotides: TGTGCCAGCAGGACAGGGAGTCGCGACGAGCAGTACTTC. The chain links TRBV2 to TRBJ2-7; TRBD1 matches at 7 bases. V was clipped by 6 bases and J by 5 bases; unmatched bases: 7. The germline V gene has CDR1 SNHLY and CDR2 FYNNEI. This CDR3 region has 13 residues.